One and the same sample provided the 17 T cell receptor beta chains below, sequenced in a study of control samples from healthy donors and cancer patients (dated by TCRdb to the early 2020s). Library preparation was by the immunoSEQ multiplex PCR assay. TCRdb holds this immuneACCESS table with in-frame rearrangements only. Some clones are missing; in checked studies, unresolved V genes explain under half, and the rest has no known cause. The sample data list 95,000 to 150,000 clones, and about 90% of these were observed just once. The ten largest clones capture approximately 2.9% of the sample. The source material was blood. The receptor set was obtained from a man in his sixties in good health.

This chain uses TRBV5-4 with TRBJ1-3; D remains unclear. CDR1 is SGHNT and CDR2 is YYREEE in the germline V gene (reference sequence). The CDR3 loop spans 14 amino acids. Trimming shortened V by 0 bases and J by 0 bases, and 4 bases separated the two germline ends. This CDR3 is CASSLDFSGNTIYF. DNA for the CDR3: TGTGCCAGCAGCTTGGACTTCTCTGGAAACACCATATATTTT.

The table lists this clone with a count of one. The chain recombines TRBV3-1 (or the pseudogene TRBV3-2) with TRBJ2-6; D is uncertain. Looked up from germline, CDR1 is LGHDT and CDR2 is YNNKEL (reference sequence). The CDR3 spans 13 residues. V was shortened by 5 bases and J by 0 bases, with 2 bases between the two germline ends. The CDR3 DNA reads as TGTGCCAGCAGCTTCTCTGGGGCCAACGTCCTGACTTTC. This translates into CASSFSGANVLTF.

The count of this clone is one. V and J are TRBV30 and TRBJ1-5; D possibly corresponds to TRBD1 (6 bases). The CDR3 consists of 15 residues. Per the germline V gene, CDR1 is GTSNPN and CDR2 is SVGIG (reference sequence). V gave up 5 bases and J gave up 12 bases, with 26 bases separating them. The CDR3 DNA reads as TGTGCCTGGCGGGATGCGATGGCAGACAGGAGCAACCAGCATTTT. Encoded protein: CAWRDAMADRSNQHF.

This clone has just one count. The V and J genes are TRBV7-2 and TRBJ2-7; no clear D gene. This CDR3 spans 14 amino acids. Per germline, CDR1 SGHTA and CDR2 FQGNSA. V lost 1 base to trimming and J lost 0 bases, with 7 bases between them. CDR3 nucleotide sequence: TGTGCCAGCAGCTTAGGTCCAGGCTCCTACGAGCAGTACTTC. It encodes CASSLGPGSYEQYF.

J is TRBJ2-6 and V is TRBV6-5; 7 nucleotides align to TRBD1. The length of the CDR3 is 14 residues. Germline CDR1 is MNHEY and CDR2 is SVGAGI. With 8 bases clipped from V and 3 bases from J, the junction kept 4 bases outside the gene matches. The DNA of the CDR3 is TGTGCCAGCGGAAGGGGGCGTGGGGCCAACGTCCTGACTTTC. This translates into CASGRGRGANVLTF.

This chain connects TRBV6-5 to TRBJ1-4, with TRBD1 as a possible D gene (6 bases). Germline CDR1 MNHEY, CDR2 SVGAGI. CDR3 length equals 13 residues. V was trimmed by 10 bases and J by 5 bases, leaving 14 bases between them. Written as DNA, the CDR3 is TGTGCCACCCCGACAGGTGAGAATGAAAAACTGTTTTTT. It translates to CATPTGENEKLFF.

The chain combines TRBV6-2 or TRBV6-3 with TRBJ2-5; maybe TRBD1 (5 bases). The CDR3 loop spans 14 amino acids. The germline V gene encodes CDR1 MNHEY and CDR2 SVGEGT. Trimming took 0 bases from V and 3 from J, leaving 8 bases between them. CDR3 region: CASSYSGREETQYF. CDR3 sequence (DNA): TGTGCCAGCAGTTACTCTGGCAGGGAAGAGACCCAGTACTTC.

This CDR3 reads CASSANRRNTQYF. The CDR3 DNA is TGTGCCAGCAGCGCAAACAGGAGGAATACGCAGTATTTT. The J gene is TRBJ2-3, the V gene TRBV7-2; D could derive from TRBD1 or TRBD2 (5 bases each). This CDR3 region has 13 residues. Germline V gives CDR1 SGHTA, CDR2 FQGNSA. Between the trimmed V and J ends, which lost 5 bases and 7 bases, there was a span of 13 bases. Together with reference TRBV7-2 and TRBJ2-3, the CDR3 gives the full variable domain: GAGVSQSPSNKVTEKGKDVELRCDPISGHTALYWYRQSLGQGLEFLIYFQGNSAPDKSGLPSDRFSAERTGGSVSTLTIQRTQQEDSAVYLCASSANRRNTQYFGPGTRLTVL.

This chain links TRBV7-3 with TRBJ1-2; TRBD1 aligns across 8 bases. The junction had 7 bases not matched to a gene; V was cut back by 8 bases and J by 5 bases. Germline values: CDR1 SGHTA, CDR2 FQGTGA. CDR3 size: 13 residues. The CDR3 DNA is TGTGCCAGCGGGGGGACAGGAAAGTATGGCTACACCTTC. It specifies CASGGTGKYGYTF.

The chain uses TRBV10-1 and TRBJ2-7; 7 bases align to TRBD1. The CDR3 has 17 residues. Germline V CDR1 and CDR2: WNHNN, SYGVQD (reference sequence). Trimming cost V 5 bases and J 0 bases; bases outside gene matches: 13. CDR3 sequence: CASSPSQGIFSSYEQYF. CDR3 DNA sequence: TGCGCCAGCAGTCCTTCACAGGGGATTTTTAGCTCCTACGAGCAGTACTTC.

The chain carries TRBV7-3 and TRBJ2-3; maybe TRBD1 (6 bases). The ends were cut back, 8 bases at V and 4 bases at J, with 19 bases in the middle. Germline V lookup: CDR1 SGHTA, CDR2 FQGTGA. The CDR3 consists of 15 residues. This CDR3 is CASAAQGHLPDTQYF. The CDR3 region has the DNA TGTGCCAGCGCGGCCCAGGGACACCTCCCAGATACGCAGTATTTT.

The chain uses TRBV5-1 and TRBJ1-5, with no clear D. The CDR3 consists of 13 residues. Per germline, CDR1 SGHRS and CDR2 YFSETQ. Trimming left V 1 base short and J 7 bases short, with 9 bases between. In DNA form, the CDR3 reads TGCGCCAGCAGCTTGTCTGTCGGGCAGCCCCAGCATTTT. This translates into CASSLSVGQPQHF.

This chain uses TRBV3-1 (or the pseudogene TRBV3-2) with TRBJ2-7; D gene unclear. Germline CDR1 reads LGHDT; CDR2 reads YNNKEL (reference sequence). The CDR3 is 15 residues long. The germline V and J ends were trimmed by 5 bases and 5 bases, with 19 bases remaining between them. CDR3 DNA sequence: TGTGCCAGCAGCTCCCTAGGGCCAGGCGGACACGAGCAGTACTTC. Amino acids: CASSSLGPGGHEQYF.

The chain uses TRBV2 and TRBJ2-1, with 7 positions matching TRBD2. Per germline, CDR1 SNHLY and CDR2 FYNNEI. V trimming: 8 bases; J trimming: 3 bases; junction bases outside the gene matches: 7. The CDR3 contains 14 residues. Written as DNA, the CDR3 is TGTGCCAGCTCAGCCAGCGGGGTCTACAATGAGCAGTTCTTC. Translating gives CASSASGVYNEQFF.

The chain carries TRBV19 and TRBJ2-5, with TRBD1 identical over 8 bases. The CDR3 has 12 amino acids. Germline assignment: CDR1 LNHDA and CDR2 SQIVND (reference sequence). Trimming removed 10 bases from V and 4 bases from J; junction bases left unmatched: 5. The CDR3 DNA reads TGTGCCACAAGAACAGGGGGAGAGACCCAGTACTTC. This translates into CATRTGGETQYF.

This chain uses TRBV2 with TRBJ1-2; D is perhaps TRBD1 (6 bases). V gave up 7 bases and J gave up 2 bases, with 14 bases separating them. The CDR3 length is 14 residues. Germline V gene data show CDR1 as SNHLY and CDR2 as FYNNEI. The CDR3 DNA reads TGTGCCAGCACACCTCTGCAGGGGAACTATGGCTACACCTTC. Its protein product is CASTPLQGNYGYTF.

This sequence joins TRBV19 and TRBJ2-3; the match to TRBD2 covers 14 bases. The trim removed 3 bases at V and 2 bases at J, leaving 1 base unmatched. This CDR3 contains 16 residues. Germline CDR1 reads LNHDA; CDR2 reads SQIVND (reference sequence). The CDR3 coding sequence is TGTGCCAGTAGTATGGGACTAGCGGGAGCCACAGATACGCAGTATTTT. Its protein product is CASSMGLAGATDTQYF.